The 2 T cell receptor beta chains listed next were all sequenced from one sample in a study of T cells in Graves' hyperthyroidism and ophthalmopathy. The CDR3 regions of TCR beta were amplified from RNA transcripts. The HTBI primer set was used in a first-round RT-PCR of the TCR CDR3. TCRdb ran MiXCR on the multiplex PCR reads and lists one entry per CDR3 protein. The table has approximately 400,000 distinct CDR3 sequences, around an eighth seen once. The sample was blood. Receptor source: a man aged 50 to 59 with Graves' ophthalmopathy.

In its sample, this clonotype was seen many times. The chain uses TRBV19 and TRBJ2-3; 10 nucleotides agree with TRBD2. This CDR3 spans 16 amino acids. The junction had 7 bases not matched to a gene; V was cut back by 4 bases and J by 3 bases. Per germline, CDR1 LNHDA and CDR2 SQIVND (reference sequence). The DNA for the CDR3 is TGTGCCAGTAGTACCGGACTAGCGGCTAGGACAGATACGCAGTATTTT. Translation gives CASSTGLAARTDTQYF. Based on the CDR3 plus reference TRBV19 and TRBJ2-3, the full variable domain is DGGITQSPKYLFRKEGQNVTLSCEQNLNHDAMYWYRQDPGQGLRLIYYSQIVNDFQKGDIAEGYSVSREKKESFPLTVTSAQKNPTAFYLCASSTGLAARTDTQYFGPGTRLTVL.

This clonotype has ten or more counts. V usage is TRBV30 and J usage is TRBJ2-3, with 10 bases that match TRBD2. This CDR3 comprises 14 residues. Germline V lookup: CDR1 GTSNPN, CDR2 SVGIG (reference sequence). Trimming cost V 2 bases and J 5 bases; bases outside gene matches: 4. DNA of the CDR3: TGTGCCTGGAGTAGCGGGAGGGCAAGAGATACGCAGTATTTT. As protein: CAWSSGRARDTQYF. The full variable domain, its missing parts supplied by reference TRBV30 and TRBJ2-3, is SQTIHQWPATLVQPVGSPLSLECTVEGTSNPNLYWYRQAAGRGLQLLFYSVGIGQISSEVPQNLSASRPQDRQFILSSKKLLLSDSGFYLCAWSSGRARDTQYFGPGTRLTVL.